This is a list of T cell receptor beta chains from one sample in a study of blood T cell repertoires in COVID-19. Profiled with immunoSEQ multiplex PCR; TCRdb holds only in-frame clones, not every one. Among about 230,000 clones listed, 84% were seen once. Sequencing was done on a sample of peripheral blood. All receptors come from a man aged 35-49 years who had recovered from COVID-19. The CDR3 runs from the conserved cysteine through the conserved F or W. The D gene is left open where the match is weak.

CDR3 | DNA | J | D | V
CASSLDRGTGQPQHF | TGTGCCAGCAGCCTAGACAGGGGGACGGGTCAGCCCCAGCATTTT | TRBJ1-5 | TRBD1 | TRBV7-6
CASSLPTGLMAF | TGCGCCAGCAGCTTGCCGACAGGCCTGATGGCCTTC | TRBJ1-2 | - | TRBV5-1
CASSLGGGATEAFF | TGTGCCAGCAGCCTGGGCGGGGGGGCCACTGAAGCTTTCTTT | TRBJ1-1 | - | TRBV6-5
CASSDTIKVQGGDQPQHF | TGTGCCAGCAGTGACACAATAAAGGTGCAGGGTGGAGATCAGCCCCAGCATTTT | TRBJ1-5 | - | TRBV6-4
CAISERADAGEQYF | TGTGCCATCAGTGAGCGGGCCGACGCGGGGGAGCAGTACTTC | TRBJ2-7 | - | TRBV10-3
CASSPGVAGFEQYF | TGTGCCAGTAGTCCCGGGGTAGCGGGGTTCGAGCAGTACTTC | TRBJ2-7 | TRBD2 | TRBV19
CASSPTGGDYLARGTQYF | TGTGCCAGCAGCCCTACAGGGGGGGACTACCTAGCCCGAGGGACGCAGTATTTT | TRBJ2-3 | - | TRBV7-2
CASSDTGVEKLFF | TGTGCCAGCAGTGATACAGGGGTTGAAAAACTGTTTTTT | TRBJ1-4 | TRBD1 | TRBV2
CASSLMAHSGANVLTF | TGTGCCAGCAGTTTGATGGCTCACTCTGGGGCCAACGTCCTGACTTTC | TRBJ2-6 | - | TRBV27
CASSLEGTSGVYEQYF | TGTGCCAGCAGCTTAGAGGGGACTAGCGGGGTTTACGAGCAGTACTTC | TRBJ2-7 | TRBD2 | TRBV7-2
CASSLAHTDTQYF | TGTGCCAGCAGCTTAGCTCATACAGATACGCAGTATTTT | TRBJ2-3 | - | TRBV7-2
CASSPLEGAAIYGYTF | TGTGCCAGTAGTCCCCTGGAGGGGGCGGCGATCTATGGCTACACCTTC | TRBJ1-2 | TRBD1 | TRBV19
CASSWTGYEQFF | TGTGCCAGCAGTTGGACAGGGTACGAGCAGTTCTTC | TRBJ2-1 | TRBD1 | TRBV6-2/TRBV6-3